This T cell receptor beta chain was identified during a study of blood T cell repertoires in COVID-19. The wider study: In each case, the material was cDNA or gDNA derived from T cells, B-cell-depleted T cells, or PBMCs.

Original data processing: Nucleated cell counts were estimated from reference gene primer amplification. The repertoire was sequenced with immunoSEQ multiplex PCR; TCRdb's copy has only in-frame clones and lacks some. V and J calls and clone size follow that table, whereas D and trimming were derived from the DNA. This table has 60,000 or so clones, about 90% appearing once. The germline gives CDR1 SGHKS, CDR2 YYEKEE (reference sequence). CDR3 size: 15 residues. The V gene lost 2 bases and the J gene lost 5 bases, with 13 bases spanning the gap. The receptor was derived from a man aged 60 to 75 with acute or convalescent COVID-19. The rearrangement links TRBV5-5 to TRBJ1-4; D may be TRBD1 (6 bases). The sequenced sample was peripheral blood. CDR3 sequence (DNA): TGTGCCAGCAGCTTACCTGGGACAAGAAATGAAAAACTGTTTTTT. Protein: CASSLPGTRNEKLFF. The full variable domain, in which reference TRBV5-5 and TRBJ1-4 provide the parts outside the CDR3, is DAGVTQSPTHLIKTRGQQVTLRCSPISGHKSVSWYQQVLGQGPQFIFQYYEKEERGRGNFPDRFSARQFPNYSSELNVNALLLGDSALYLCASSLPGTRNEKLFFGSGTQLSVL.